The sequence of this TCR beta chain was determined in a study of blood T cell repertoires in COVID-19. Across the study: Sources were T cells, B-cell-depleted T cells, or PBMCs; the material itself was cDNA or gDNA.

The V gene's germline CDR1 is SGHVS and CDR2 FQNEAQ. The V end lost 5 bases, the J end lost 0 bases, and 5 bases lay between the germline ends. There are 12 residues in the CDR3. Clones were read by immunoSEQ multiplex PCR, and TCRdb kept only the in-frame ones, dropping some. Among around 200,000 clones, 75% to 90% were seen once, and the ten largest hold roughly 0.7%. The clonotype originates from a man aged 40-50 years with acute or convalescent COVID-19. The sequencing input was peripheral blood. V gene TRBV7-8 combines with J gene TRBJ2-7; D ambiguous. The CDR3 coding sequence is TGTGCCAGCAGCCTCGTCTCCTACGAGCAGTACTTC. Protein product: CASSLVSYEQYF. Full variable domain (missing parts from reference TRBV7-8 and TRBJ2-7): GAGVSQSPRYKVAKRGQDVALRCDPISGHVSLFWYQQALGQGPEFLTYFQNEAQLDKSGLPSDRFFAERPEGSVSTLKIQRTQQEDSAVYLCASSLVSYEQYFGPGTRLTVT.